This T cell receptor beta chain was sequenced during a study of beta chain features in type 1 diabetes. This clone was counted only a few times. Its antigen is currently unknown. The V gene end was trimmed by 1 base and the J gene end by 6 bases; junction bases not matched to a gene: 4. The CDR3 contains 13 residues. CDR1 is SQVTM and CDR2 is ANQGSEA in the germline V gene. Study-level points and caveats: The naive, central memory and Treg TCRB repertoires looked more alike in patients than they did in healthy donors. PCR could preferentially amplify shorter templates, alike in patients and controls. There was a moderate but significant shortening of TCRB CDR3s in all four CD4+ subsets of Type 1 diabetes patients.

The whole isolated RNA underwent reverse transcription, so sequencing captured expressed TCRB transcripts. This table comes from immunoSEQ multiplex PCR, and its TCRdb copy is limited to in-frame clones, with some not included. The data hold 200,000 to 300,000 clones, with about a fifth observed a single time. The origin of this receptor is a middle-aged woman with type 1 diabetes. Material for sequencing was naive CD4+ T cells from blood. The chain uses TRBV29-1 and TRBJ2-7; 9 bases match TRBD1. The CDR3 region is CSVEGTGVGEQYF. CDR3 sequence (DNA): TGCAGCGTTGAAGGGACAGGGGTCGGCGAGCAGTACTTC.